These 10 T cell receptor beta chains originate from one sample sequenced in a study of T-cell reconstitution after alpha-beta-depleted transplantation in children. Researchers prepared the TCRbeta library using unique molecular identifiers, the study reports. In TCRdb, the PCR reads were re-called with MiXCR into one record per CDR3 protein. This sample has fewer than 130,000 distinct CDR3 sequences; 10% to 13% occur once, and the top ten carry over 8%. Sequencing was performed on PBMCs from the stem cell graft donor, taken from the stem cell graft. The receptors were gathered from a human donor who donated a stem cell graft to a child with acute lymphoblastic leukemia.

The chain uses TRBV23-1 and TRBJ1-1; D gene uncertain. TRBV23-1 falls under the ORF class, with uncertain function. V was shortened by 0 bases and J by 1 base, with 12 bases between the two germline ends. The CDR3 length is 16 residues. CDR3 nucleotides: TGCGCCAGCAGTCAATCTCGGGTGGCAGGGAACACTGAAGCTTTCTTT. As protein: CASSQSRVAGNTEAFF.

At least ten counts were recorded for this clonotype. The rearrangement joins TRBV19 to TRBJ2-2, with no clear D. The germline V gene encodes CDR1 LNHDA and CDR2 SQIVND (reference sequence). The CDR3 sequence is 12 residues long. Trimming shortened V by 4 bases and J by 8 bases, and 8 bases separated the two germline ends. The CDR3 loop is CASSRSVGELFF. The CDR3 nucleotides read TGTGCCAGTAGTAGGTCCGTAGGGGAGCTGTTTTTT. Complete variable domain (other parts from reference TRBV19 and TRBJ2-2): DGGITQSPKYLFRKEGQNVTLSCEQNLNHDAMYWYRQDPGQGLRLIYYSQIVNDFQKGDIAEGYSVSREKKESFPLTVTSAQKNPTAFYLCASSRSVGELFFGEGSRLTVL.

This clonotype was observed at least ten times. The rearrangement joins TRBV12-3 or TRBV12-4 to TRBJ2-3; 7 bases line up with TRBD2. With V trimmed by 7 bases and J by 0 bases, 13 bases remained unmatched. The CDR3 is 17 residues long. The CDR3 DNA sequence: TGTGCCAGCACCAATTACGTGGGAGGGTCTAGCACAGATACGCAGTATTTT. Protein: CASTNYVGGSSTDTQYF.

This clonotype was observed a handful of times. This chain links TRBV11-2 with TRBJ2-1; 10 positions agree with TRBD2. CDR1 SGHAT and CDR2 FQNNGV come from the germline V gene. Trimming took 1 base from V and 13 from J; bases not matched to a gene: 1. The CDR3 consists of 12 residues. The CDR3 coding sequence is TGTGCCAGCAGCTTAGGGACTAGCGGACAGTTCTTC. Its translation: CASSLGTSGQFF.

The V and J genes are TRBV7-3 and TRBJ2-7; 8 bases are shared with TRBD2. Unmatched junction bases numbered 7, after V lost 5 bases and J lost 4 bases. From germline, CDR1 is SGHTA and CDR2 FQGTGA. This CDR3 spans 14 amino acids. This CDR3 is CASSQQAGDYEQYF. The DNA for the CDR3 is TGTGCCAGCAGCCAACAAGCGGGAGATTACGAGCAGTACTTC.

This clonotype was counted ten times or more. The chain couples TRBV7-2 to TRBJ1-1; TRBD1 aligns across 8 bases. In germline, CDR1 is SGHTA, CDR2 FQGNSA. Trimming cost V 5 bases and J 8 bases; bases outside gene matches: 7. The CDR3 is 13 amino acids. In DNA, the CDR3 is TGTGCCAGCAGCCCTCGGACAGGGAACGAAGCTTTCTTT. Translated: CASSPRTGNEAFF. The full variable domain, completed using reference TRBV7-2 and TRBJ1-1, is GAGVSQSPSNKVTEKGKDVELRCDPISGHTALYWYRQSLGQGLEFLIYFQGNSAPDKSGLPSDRFSAERTGGSVSTLTIQRTQQEDSAVYLCASSPRTGNEAFFGQGTRLTVV.

This clonotype was observed at least ten times. The CDR3 here is CASSTGQEGYTF. The DNA of the CDR3 is TGTGCCAGCAGCACCGGACAGGAGGGCTACACCTTC. This chain links TRBV7-9 with TRBJ1-2; 7 nucleotides line up with TRBD1. CDR1 SEHNR and CDR2 FQNEAQ come from the germline V gene (reference sequence). The V and J ends lost 5 bases and 8 bases, in that order; junction bases with no gene match: 5. The CDR3 consists of 12 residues.

In its sample, this clonotype was seen many times. CDR3 protein: CATSRETGVKQYF. As DNA, the CDR3 is TGTGCCACCAGCAGGGAAACGGGAGTGAAGCAGTATTTT. This rearrangement joins TRBV15 to TRBJ2-3; tentatively, D is TRBD2 (6 bases). V lost 3 bases to trimming and J lost 11 bases, with 15 bases between them. Germline CDR1 is LNHNV and CDR2 is YYDKDF (reference sequence). The CDR3 contains 13 residues. Full variable domain (rest looked up from reference TRBV15 and TRBJ2-3): DAMVIQNPRYQVTQFGKPVTLSCSQTLNHNVMYWYQQKSSQAPKLLFHYYDKDFNNEADTPDNFQSRRPNTSFCFLDIRSPGLGDTAMYLCATSRETGVKQYFGPGTRLTVL.

This clonotype appeared many times. V gene TRBV7-2 combines with J gene TRBJ2-5; D gene ambiguous. The V and J ends lost 1 base and 3 bases respectively, with 6 bases between them. In germline, CDR1 is SGHTA, CDR2 FQGNSA. The CDR3 totals 13 residues. The CDR3 sequence is CASSLEVEETQYF. The DNA for the CDR3 is TGTGCCAGCAGCTTAGAGGTGGAAGAGACCCAGTACTTC.

Many counts were recorded for this clonotype. The rearrangement joins TRBV3-1 to TRBJ1-2, with 7 bases lining up with TRBD1. J lost 2 bases, V lost 4 bases, and 7 bases had no gene match. From germline, CDR1 is LGHDT and CDR2 YNNKEL (reference sequence). CDR3 length: 15 amino acids. This CDR3 reads CASSPGTVGNYGYTF. CDR3 nucleotides: TGTGCCAGCAGCCCCGGGACAGTAGGGAACTATGGCTACACCTTC.